This entry is about one T cell receptor (beta chain). The antigen it binds to is not known. One end of the junction varies from germline; a read error may be responsible. Without any cell sorting, total RNA and DNA were extracted together from around 18-30 mg of bulk tissue using the AllPrep DNA/RNA mini kit. Between November 2015 and March 2016, 5 or 6 patients in China with histopathologically diagnosed primary liver carcinoma had their tumors surgically resected. At the time of sampling, the patients were treatment-naive and had chronic HBV infection. Five spatially separated regions were sampled from each tumor: the superior, inferior, left-lateral and right-lateral poles, plus the tumor centre. According to histology, viable tumor cells made up more than 75% of every tumor sample. Fresh tumor and adjacent tissue pieces were bisected; one half was stored in RNAlater at -80°C, the other sent for histology.

The sample belongs to a study of tumor-infiltrating lymphocytes in primary liver carcinoma (dated by TCRdb to the late 2010s). Turning to the overall study: Of the five patients (three men and two women, aged 30 to 69 years), four had hepatocellular carcinoma and one had combined HCC and intrahepatic cholangiocarcinoma. Tumors of the five patients were stage T1-T3 N0M0 with maximum diameters of 4.2 to 10 cm. Samples yielded roughly 3.65 to 7.13 million productive TCRbeta reads; read depth did not differ significantly between tissue types. The study combined TCRbeta repertoire sequencing, expression microarrays and whole-exome sequencing across five regions of each liver tumor, with adjacent normal tissue and blood. A total of roughly 35 specimens from 5 patients, comprising 25 or so tumor regions, 5 adjacent noncancerous liver tissues and 5 peripheral blood samples, were covered by TCRbeta repertoire sequencing. The 20 to 30 tumor region samples were profiled with Agilent mRNA microarrays so that TCRbeta repertoire diversity could be related to the local molecular phenotype. High reproducibility was observed for the technical replicate repertoires, with mean shared-clone rates around 0.89 and correlation coefficients above 0.95.

Points the paper makes about the study in general: Only five patients were included in the study, and the authors note that the findings should be validated in a larger study. Because the samples were bulk and unsorted, CD4+ and CD8+ T cell repertoires could not be compared. The top 250 clones made up a significantly larger repertoire fraction in tumors than in blood (p = 0.039). Repertoire overlap was found to be higher between tumor regions (mean roughly 36%) than between tumor-adjacent (approximately 17%) or tumor-blood (approximately 15%) pairs, consistent with antigen-driven expansion. Only about 8-25% of top clones were found in all five regions of a tumor, suggesting spatial heterogeneity of tumor-infiltrating T cells. Because only the TCR beta chain was sequenced and unpaired alpha chains were not captured, true repertoire diversity is likely underestimated.

Using a constant-region primer and ProtoScript II reverse transcriptase, TCRbeta-specific cDNA was reverse-transcribed from 500 ng total RNA. Construction of the TCRbeta libraries relied on three nested rounds of multiplex PCR, following a slightly modified ARM-PCR procedure. Sample barcodes and Illumina adapters were added in a final 25-cycle PCR with Deep VentR polymerase. Before sequencing, amplicons of 200-500 bp were gel-purified using a QIAquick gel extraction kit. TCRbeta amplicons were sequenced on an Illumina HiSeq 2500 with 250-bp paired-end reads. From the authors' description of their analysis: To recover full CDR3 sequences, reads were quality-trimmed using Trimmomatic v0.33 and paired reads were then merged using FLASH v1.2.11. MiGEC v1.2.1b assigned V, D and J germline segments to the rearranged TCRbeta sequences. Clonotype statistics, along with Shannon-Wiener diversity indices, were calculated using VDJtools v1.0.0. To reduce sampling bias, subsequent analyses other than the diversity analysis used only the 250 most abundant clonotypes in each sample. Using fastp trimming at Q25 and MiXCR clonotype assembly, TCRdb reanalyzed the public sequencing data and kept in-frame beta chains. One record per CDR3 amino acid sequence lists the most common genes and DNA. The V and J calls reflect TCRdb's pipeline rather than the authors' work. The sample yields roughly 200,000 distinct CDR3 sequences; just under 85% were counted once. Around 18% of the sample rests with the top ten.

This receptor was obtained from a man aged 35 to 55 with primary liver carcinoma and hepatitis B virus infection. Specimen: tumor tissue from primary liver carcinoma.

The nucleotide sequence is given as TGTGCCAGCAGGCTGACCTTACTCTCCTACAATAAGCAATTCTTC. Translation gives CASRLTLLSYNKQFF. The chain uses TRBV28 and TRBJ2-1; no D gene call is confident. Looking up the germline V gene yields CDR1 MDHEN and CDR2 SYDVKM. The CDR3 has 15 amino acids, counting the end cysteine and phenylalanine. Only the CDR3 DNA is retained, 45 bases long and in frame from the first base.